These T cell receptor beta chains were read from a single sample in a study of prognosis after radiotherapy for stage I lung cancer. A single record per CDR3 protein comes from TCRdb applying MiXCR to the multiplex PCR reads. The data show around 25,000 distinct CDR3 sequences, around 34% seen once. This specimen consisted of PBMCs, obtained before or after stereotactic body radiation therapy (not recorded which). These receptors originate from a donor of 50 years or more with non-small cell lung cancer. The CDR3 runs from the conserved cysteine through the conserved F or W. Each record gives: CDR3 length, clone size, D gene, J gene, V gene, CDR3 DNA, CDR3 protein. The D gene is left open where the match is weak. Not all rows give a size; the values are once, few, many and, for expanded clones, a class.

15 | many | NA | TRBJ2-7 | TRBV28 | TGTGCCAGCAGTACTCGGGGGACACTCGTGAGGGAGCAGTACTTC | CASSTRGTLVREQYF
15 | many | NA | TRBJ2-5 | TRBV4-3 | TGCGCCAGCAGCCAAGACTGGGCGGGTCAAGAGACCCAGTACTTC | CASSQDWAGQETQYF
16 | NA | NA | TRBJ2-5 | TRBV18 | TGTGCCAGCTCACCACCGGGGCAGGGTATTCCAGAGACCCAGTACTTC | CASSPPGQGIPETQYF
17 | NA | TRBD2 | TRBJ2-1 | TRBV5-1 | TGCGCCAGCAGCTTGGGGACTAGCGGGAGGGCATACAATGAGCAGTTCTTC | CASSLGTSGRAYNEQFF
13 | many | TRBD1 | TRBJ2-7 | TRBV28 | TGTGCCAGCAGCCTTCGGGACAGGGGGGAGCAGTACTTC | CASSLRDRGEQYF
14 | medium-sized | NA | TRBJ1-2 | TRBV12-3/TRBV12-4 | TGTGCCAGCAGCATCAGGGAAAGTGGCTATGGCTACACCTTC | CASSIRESGYGYTF
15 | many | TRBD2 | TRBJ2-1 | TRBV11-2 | TGTGCCAGCAGCTTAGGAGCGGGAAGGTACAATGAGCAGTTCTTC | CASSLGAGRYNEQFF
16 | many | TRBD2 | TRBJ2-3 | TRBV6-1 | TGTGCCAGCACCAACACCGGGACTAGCGGCACAGATACGCAGTATTTT | CASTNTGTSGTDTQYF
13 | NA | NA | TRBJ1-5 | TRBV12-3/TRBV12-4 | TGTGCCAGCAGTTTGGATCAAGGTCAGCCCCAGCATTTT | CASSLDQGQPQHF
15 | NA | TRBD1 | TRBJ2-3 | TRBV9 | TGTGCCAGCAGCATCCCAACAGGGGCGTCACGGACGCAGTATTTT | CASSIPTGASRTQYF